A selection of T cell receptor beta chains follows, all from one sample in a study of T cells after yellow fever vaccination. TCRdb re-derived calls from the 5' RACE reads in MiXCR, one entry per CDR3 protein. The repertoire includes around 310,000 distinct CDR3 sequences, around 4.1% of them detected once, and approximately 24% sits in the top ten. Sample: PBMCs, taken 5 days after the yellow fever booster vaccination. Receptor source: a man between 18 and 35 years old who received the YFV17D yellow fever vaccine. The CDR3 runs from the conserved cysteine through the conserved F or W. The D gene is left open where the match is weak.

D: NA
length: 14
J: TRBJ1-4
V: TRBV4-1
CDR3: CASSPTRGNEKLFF

D: TRBD1
length: 13
J: TRBJ2-1
V: TRBV10-3
CDR3: CAIRGQGANEQFF

D: NA
length: 14
J: TRBJ2-7
V: TRBV5-1
CDR3: CASSSQGFSYEQYF

D: NA
length: 12
J: TRBJ2-7
V: TRBV6-2/TRBV6-3
CDR3: CASSWGANEQYF

D: TRBD1
length: 16
J: TRBJ2-7
V: TRBV20-1
CDR3: CSARDTGTGSSYEQYF

D: NA
length: 13
J: TRBJ1-1
V: TRBV18
CDR3: CASSQNRDDWAFF

D: TRBD1
length: 14
J: TRBJ2-5
V: TRBV18
CDR3: CASSPVGQGETQYF

D: TRBD2
length: 16
J: TRBJ2-1
V: TRBV5-1
CDR3: CASSSRTSGAGNEQFF

D: NA
length: 16
J: TRBJ2-5
V: TRBV21-1
CDR3: CASSRAGAENQETQYF

D: TRBD1
length: 15
J: TRBJ2-1
V: TRBV13
CDR3: CASSLEDRSYNEQFF

D: NA
length: 15
J: TRBJ2-7
V: TRBV21-1
CDR3: CASSKRGTGGYEQYF

D: NA
length: 12
J: TRBJ2-3
V: TRBV6-1
CDR3: CASTKLGDTQYF

D: TRBD1
length: 13
J: TRBJ1-4
V: TRBV29-1
CDR3: CSVRDSGGEKLFF

D: NA
length: 16
J: TRBJ2-1
V: TRBV6-5
CDR3: CASSPGSAQGNNEQFF